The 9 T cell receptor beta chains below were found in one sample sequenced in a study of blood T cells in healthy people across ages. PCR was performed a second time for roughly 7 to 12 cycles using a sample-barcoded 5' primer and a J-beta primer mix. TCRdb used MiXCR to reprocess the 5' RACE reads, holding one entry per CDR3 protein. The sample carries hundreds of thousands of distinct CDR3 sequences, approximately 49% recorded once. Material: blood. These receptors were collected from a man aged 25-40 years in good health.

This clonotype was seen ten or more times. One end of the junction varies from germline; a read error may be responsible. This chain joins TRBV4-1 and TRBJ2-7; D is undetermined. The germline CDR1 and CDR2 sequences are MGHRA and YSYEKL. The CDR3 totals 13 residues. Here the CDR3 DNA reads TGTGCCAGCAGTCCAGGTTCTGCCTACGAGCAGTACTTC. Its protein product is CASSPGSAYEQYF.

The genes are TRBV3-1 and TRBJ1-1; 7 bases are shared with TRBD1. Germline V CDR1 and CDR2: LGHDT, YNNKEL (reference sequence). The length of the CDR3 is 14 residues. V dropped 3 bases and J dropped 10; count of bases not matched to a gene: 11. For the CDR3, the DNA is TGTGCCAGCAGCCAGGAACAGGGGAGAAGGAGAGCTTTCTTT. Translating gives CASSQEQGRRRAFF.

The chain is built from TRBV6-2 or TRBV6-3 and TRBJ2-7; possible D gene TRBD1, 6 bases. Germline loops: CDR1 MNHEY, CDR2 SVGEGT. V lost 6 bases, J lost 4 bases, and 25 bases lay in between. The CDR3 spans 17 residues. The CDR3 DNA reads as TGTGCCAGCAGCTCGCCGGATGGGGGCCGATTGCTTTACGAGCAGTACTTC. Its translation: CASSSPDGGRLLYEQYF.

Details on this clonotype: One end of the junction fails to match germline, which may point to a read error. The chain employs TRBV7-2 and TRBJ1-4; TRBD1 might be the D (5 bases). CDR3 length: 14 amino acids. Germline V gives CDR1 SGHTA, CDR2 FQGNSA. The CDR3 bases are TGTGCCAGTAGCTCATCCAGAACAGGTGAAAAACTGTTTTTT. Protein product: CASSSSRTGEKLFF.

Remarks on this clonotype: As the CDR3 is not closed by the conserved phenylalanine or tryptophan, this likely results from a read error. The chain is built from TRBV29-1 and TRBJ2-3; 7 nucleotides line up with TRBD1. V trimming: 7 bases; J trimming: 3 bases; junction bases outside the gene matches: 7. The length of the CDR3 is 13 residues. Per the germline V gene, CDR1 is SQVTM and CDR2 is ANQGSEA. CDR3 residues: CSGRQGVTDTQYY. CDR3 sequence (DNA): TGCAGCGGCCGACAGGGTGTGACAGATACGCAGTATTAT.

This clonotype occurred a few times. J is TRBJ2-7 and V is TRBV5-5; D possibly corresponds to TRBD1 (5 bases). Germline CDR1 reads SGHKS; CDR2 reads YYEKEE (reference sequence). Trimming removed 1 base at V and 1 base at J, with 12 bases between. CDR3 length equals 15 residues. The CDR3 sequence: CASSLIGVPSYEQYF. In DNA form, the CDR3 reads TGTGCCAGCAGCTTGATAGGGGTCCCATCCTACGAGCAGTACTTC.

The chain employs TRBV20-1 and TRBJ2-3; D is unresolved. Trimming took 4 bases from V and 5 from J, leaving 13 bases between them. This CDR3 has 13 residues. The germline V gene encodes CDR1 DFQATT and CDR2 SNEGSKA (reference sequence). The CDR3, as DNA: TGCAGTGCTAACCGTCACCAGAAAGATACGCAGTATTTT. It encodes CSANRHQKDTQYF.

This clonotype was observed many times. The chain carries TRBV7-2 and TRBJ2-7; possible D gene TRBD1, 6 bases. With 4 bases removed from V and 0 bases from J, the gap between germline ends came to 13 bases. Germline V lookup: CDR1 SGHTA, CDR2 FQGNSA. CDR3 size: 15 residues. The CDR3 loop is CASSSSGQLSYEQYF. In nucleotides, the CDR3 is TGTGCCAGCAGCTCCAGTGGACAGCTCTCCTACGAGCAGTACTTC.

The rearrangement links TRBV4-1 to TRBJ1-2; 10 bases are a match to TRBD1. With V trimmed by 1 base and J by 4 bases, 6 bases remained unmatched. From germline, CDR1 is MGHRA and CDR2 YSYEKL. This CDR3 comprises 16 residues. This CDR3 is CASSQGGTGAGYGYTF. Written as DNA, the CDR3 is TGCGCCAGCAGCCAAGGAGGGACAGGGGCGGGCTATGGCTACACCTTC.